The TCR beta chain under discussion was sequenced for a study of blood T cell repertoires in COVID-19. Using immunoSEQ multiplex PCR, the repertoire was profiled, and TCRdb retains in-frame clones only, with some absent. The sample has 500,000 to 600,000 clones; approximately 91% are singletons. The CDR3 extends over 16 amino acids. Looked up from germline, CDR1 is SGHVS and CDR2 is FQNEAQ. V shed 2 bases and J shed 4 bases, with 15 bases lying between them. The source of this sequence is a woman aged 45 to 65 with COVID-19, enrolled during active disease. The chain links TRBV7-8 to TRBJ2-1; TRBD2 might be the D (6 bases). The sample taken for sequencing was peripheral blood. CDR3 bases: TGTGCCAGCAGCTTAAGGCGGGACGGCAAATACAATGAGCAGTTCTTC. Its protein is CASSLRRDGKYNEQFF.